These 14 T cell receptor beta chains came from one sample sequenced in a study of cytomegalovirus exposure and HLA in healthy donors (dated by TCRdb to 2015 to 2018). Libraries were prepared through the immunoSEQ multiplex PCR assay. For the multiplex PCR, a mixture combining 60 forward primers for TCR Vbeta segments and 13 reverse primers for TCR Jbeta segments was used. TCRdb re-hosts the immuneACCESS table, in-frame sequences only. Its copies lack some clones; in the studies checked, an unresolved V gene accounts for under half of them, and the cause for the rest is not known. This sample gives about 92,000 clones in total; about 67% of them show up just once. In total, the top ten clones hold around 16% of the sample. Sequenced material: PBMCs. The source is a woman younger than 30 in good health and CMV-seropositive.

The chain has TRBV6-5 and TRBJ2-7, with 11 bases matching TRBD2. Looked up from germline, CDR1 is MNHEY and CDR2 is SVGAGI. Trimming at V came to 5 bases and at J to 1 base, leaving 4 bases not matched to a gene. This CDR3 has 15 residues. The CDR3 here is CASSQTSGGSYEQYF. In nucleotides, the CDR3 is TGTGCCAGCAGTCAAACTAGCGGGGGATCCTACGAGCAGTACTTC.

The chain employs TRBV2 and TRBJ2-5; D is unresolved. With the DNA end fitting TRBJ2-7 better, the J assignment may be wrong. This CDR3 has 12 residues. Germline V gene lookup returns CDR1 SNHLY and CDR2 FYNNEI. This CDR3 reads CASSVEVYEQYF. CDR3 sequence (DNA): TGTGCCAGCAGTGTCGAGGTTTACGAGCAGTACTTC.

The rearrangement uses TRBV5-8 and TRBJ2-1, with TRBD2 matching 12 bases. The CDR3 is 17 residues long. Germline loops: CDR1 SGHTS, CDR2 YDEGEE. With 0 bases clipped from V and 4 bases from J, the junction kept 5 bases outside the gene matches. CDR3 bases: TGTGCCAGCAGCTTGGGGACCGGGACTAGCGGGTACAATGAGCAGTTCTTC. This sequence encodes CASSLGTGTSGYNEQFF. The entire variable domain, with the rest obtained from reference TRBV5-8 and TRBJ2-1, is as follows: EAGVTQSPTHLIKTRGQQATLRCSPISGHTSVYWYQQALGLGLQFLLWYDEGEERNRGNFPPRFSGRQFPNYSSELNVNALELEDSALYLCASSLGTGTSGYNEQFFGPGTRLTVL.

The rearrangement uses TRBV19 and TRBJ1-1, with D possibly being TRBD1 (5 bases). The length of the CDR3 is 13 residues. V gave up 6 bases and J gave up 0 bases, with 8 bases separating them. Germline assignment: CDR1 LNHDA and CDR2 SQIVND (reference sequence). The CDR3 nucleotides are TGTGCCAGTAGCGACAGACTGAACACTGAAGCTTTCTTT. Its protein is CASSDRLNTEAFF.

This sequence joins TRBV19 and TRBJ1-2; D may be TRBD1 (5 bases). CDR3 length equals 12 residues. Trimming removed 3 bases at V and 6 bases at J, with 8 bases between. Germline loops: CDR1 LNHDA, CDR2 SQIVND (reference sequence). This CDR3 is CASSMTRDGYTF. CDR3 nucleotide sequence: TGTGCCAGTAGTATGACCAGGGATGGCTACACCTTC.

The rearrangement links TRBV28 to TRBJ2-1, with 10 bases matching TRBD2. Germline CDR1 reads MDHEN; CDR2 reads SYDVKM. This CDR3 is 13 amino acids long. V shed 5 bases and J 16 bases; nucleotides not matched to a gene: 11. CDR3 nucleotides: TGTGCCAGCAGTACAGAGAGCGGGAGGGCCGGCTTCTTC. This gives the protein CASSTESGRAGFF.

This clone was detected only once. The chain joins TRBV27 to TRBJ2-1; TRBD1 agrees at 8 bases. V lost 5 bases to trimming and J lost 6 bases; unmatched junction nucleotides: 12. The CDR3 is 16 amino acids. Germline V CDR1 and CDR2: MNHEY, SMNVEV (reference sequence). The chain's CDR3 is CASSPGQGFFLNEQFF. The CDR3, as DNA: TGTGCCAGCAGTCCCGGACAGGGCTTTTTCCTCAATGAGCAGTTCTTC.

This chain uses TRBV6-5 with TRBJ2-2; no firm D call. Germline V gene lookup returns CDR1 MNHEY and CDR2 SVGAGI. V gave up 9 bases and J gave up 0 bases, with 8 bases separating them. The length of the CDR3 is 13 residues. The CDR3 region is CASGPTNTGELFF. In DNA form, the CDR3 reads TGTGCCAGTGGCCCAACGAACACCGGGGAGCTGTTTTTT.

V gene TRBV7-9 combines with J gene TRBJ2-5, with D maybe TRBD2 (6 bases). V was pared by 5 bases and J by 5 bases, with 15 bases between. This CDR3 region has 14 residues. CDR1 is SEHNR and CDR2 is FQNEAQ in the germline V gene (reference sequence). The CDR3 nucleotides are TGTGCCAGCAGCACACTAGCACCGGTGGAGACCCAGTACTTC. Its protein product is CASSTLAPVETQYF.

This clone was picked up one time. The chain is built from TRBV28 and TRBJ2-1; TRBD2 agrees at 7 bases. After removal of 5 bases from V and 6 bases from J, the junction contained 7 bases not matched to a gene. CDR1 MDHEN and CDR2 SYDVKM come from the germline V gene. The CDR3 runs 14 residues. CDR3 amino acids: CASSPSGVLNEQFF. CDR3 nucleotides: TGTGCCAGCAGTCCAAGCGGGGTCCTCAATGAGCAGTTCTTC.

The chain joins TRBV5-1 to TRBJ2-1, with TRBD2 matching 13 bases. The ends lost 5 bases at V and 8 bases at J; junction bases unmatched: 19. The germline V gene has CDR1 SGHRS and CDR2 YFSETQ. This CDR3 comprises 19 residues. This chain's CDR3 is CASSPIRLAGGLTGDEQFF. CDR3 nucleotide sequence: TGCGCCAGCAGTCCAATCCGACTAGCGGGGGGCCTCACGGGGGATGAGCAGTTCTTC.

This clone occurred many times. The chain uses TRBV4-3 and TRBJ1-1; TRBD1 is a possible D gene (5 bases). Germline CDR1 reads LGHNA; CDR2 reads YSLEER. The CDR3 has 15 residues. Deletions cut 0 bases from V and 6 bases from J, with 14 bases between. Here the CDR3 reads CASSQDGGGGAEAFF. CDR3 nucleotide sequence: TGCGCCAGCAGCCAAGATGGCGGGGGTGGCGCTGAAGCTTTCTTT.

The rearrangement joins TRBV4-1 to TRBJ1-2; D not certain. Germline CDR1 MGHRA, CDR2 YSYEKL. Trimming removed 5 bases at V and 3 bases at J, with 13 bases between. CDR3 length: 14 residues. The CDR3 DNA follows: TGCGCCAGCAGCTCCAGCGGCCGGGACTATGGCTACACCTTC. It yields the protein CASSSSGRDYGYTF.

This rearrangement joins TRBV7-2 to TRBJ1-1; D is unresolved. This CDR3 is built from 14 residues. Germline V gene lookup returns CDR1 SGHTA and CDR2 FQGNSA. V was shortened by 2 bases and J by 1 base, with 8 bases between the two germline ends. The CDR3 spells CASSLMAPNTEAFF. The DNA for the CDR3 is TGTGCCAGCAGCTTAATGGCACCGAACACTGAAGCTTTCTTT.